This T cell receptor (beta chain) was sequenced for a study of PD-1 blockade in mismatch repair-deficient tumors. Only in-frame clones appear in the TCRdb table, and some are missing; sequencing was by immunoSEQ multiplex PCR. The profile covers about 20,000 clones, with almost 85% appearing a single time and approximately 17% taken by the ten largest. Trimming removed 4 bases from V and 4 bases from J, with 13 bases in between. CDR3 size: 14 residues. The germline CDR1 and CDR2 sequences are MNHNY and SVGAGI (reference sequence). V and J are TRBV6-6 and TRBJ1-1; D remains ambiguous. The origin of this receptor is an adult with mismatch repair-deficient cancer. Material: peripheral blood, obtained 2 weeks after starting pembrolizumab. Written as DNA, the CDR3 is TGTGCCAGCAGTTTTGAGCGCGAACTCACTGAAGCTTTCTTT. This translates into CASSFERELTEAFF.